This T cell receptor (beta chain) stems from a study of neurological immune-mediated disorders. Findings and limits, study-wide: The greatest degree of TCR clonal expansion was observed in HTLV-1-associated myelopathy, with the lowest in multiple sclerosis, below that of healthy controls. Private repertoires in all groups were suggested, as expanded clones shared no CDR3 amino acid sequences across subjects.

Germline loops: CDR1 SGDLS, CDR2 YYNGEE. V lost 6 bases and J 5 bases, leaving 14 bases between the germline ends. The CDR3 extends over 13 amino acids. Sequencing runs each generated in excess of 170 million TCR-beta sequences derived from 15-18 subjects. TCRdb ran MiXCR on the 5' RACE reads and lists one entry per CDR3 protein. The sample has tens of thousands of distinct CDR3 sequences; 4% to 5.5% are singletons. This clonotype was counted a few times. Its specificity is unknown. The TCR was taken from a man aged 18 to 35 in good health. The chain recombines TRBV9 with TRBJ1-2; maybe TRBD1 (5 bases). Material: PBMCs. The CDR3 here is CASTNRGSYGYTF. DNA of the CDR3: TGTGCCAGCACTAACCGGGGGAGTTATGGCTACACCTTC.